The 30 T cell receptor beta chains below come from one sample, sequenced in a study of cytomegalovirus exposure and HLA in healthy donors. In the PCR, 60 Vbeta and 13 Jbeta primers were used. The table came from immunoSEQ multiplex PCR; TCRdb's copy has only in-frame clones and leaves some out. The sample consists of 85,000 to 130,000 clones, roughly 71% of them appearing once. The sample taken for sequencing was PBMCs. These receptors were collected from a male donor in good health and CMV-seropositive.

CDR3 protein: CASSAHERGKRQYF. The CDR3 bases are TGTGCCAGCAGCGCACACGAGCGGGGGAAACGGCAGTACTTC. The chain uses TRBV2 and TRBJ2-7; 8 bases map to TRBD2. After removal of 6 bases from V and 9 bases from J, the junction contained 13 bases not matched to a gene. Germline assignment: CDR1 SNHLY and CDR2 FYNNEI. The CDR3 runs to 14 residues.

This sequence joins TRBV4-2 and TRBJ2-7; D is unclear. Germline CDR1 LGHNA, CDR2 YNFKEQ. V shed 4 bases and J shed 3 bases, with 10 bases lying between them. This CDR3 comprises 13 residues. In DNA form, the CDR3 reads TGTGCCAGCAGCCCCCAAGGAGACTACGAGCAGTACTTC. As protein: CASSPQGDYEQYF.

V usage is TRBV7-8 and J usage is TRBJ1-4, with 7 nucleotides matching TRBD1. The CDR3 extends over 16 amino acids. Germline V gene data show CDR1 as SGHVS and CDR2 as FQNEAQ. V lost 4 bases and J lost 2; bases outside the gene matches: 7. CDR3 sequence (DNA): TGTGCCAGCAGCTCCATAGACAGGGTCACTAATGAAAAACTGTTTTTT. Protein sequence: CASSSIDRVTNEKLFF.

This rearrangement joins TRBV5-6 to TRBJ2-2, with D possibly being TRBD2 (5 bases). V lost 1 base and J 0 bases, leaving 7 bases between the germline ends. The CDR3 runs to 15 residues. Germline lookup yields CDR1 SGHDT and CDR2 YYEEEE. The chain's CDR3 is CASSLYGANTGELFF. CDR3 sequence (DNA): TGTGCCAGCAGCTTGTACGGGGCGAACACCGGGGAGCTGTTTTTT.

The J gene is TRBJ2-7, the V gene TRBV7-2; 11 bases fit TRBD2. V shed 5 bases, J shed 6 bases, and the junction held 15 bases outside the gene matches. This CDR3 comprises 17 residues. Per the germline V gene, CDR1 is SGHTA and CDR2 is FQGNSA. CDR3 in amino acids: CASSPLRTGLAVFEQYF. The CDR3 nucleotides read TGTGCCAGCAGCCCCCTCAGGACGGGACTAGCGGTTTTCGAGCAGTACTTC.

This chain links TRBV6-5 with TRBJ1-5; D is possibly TRBD1 (5 bases). Germline-derived CDR1 and CDR2 are MNHEY and SVGAGI. There are 15 residues in the CDR3. Trimming took off 2 bases at V and 3 bases at J, with 11 bases between the two ends. In nucleotides, the CDR3 is TGTGCCAGCAGTTACGACAGCGGGTCCAATCAGCCCCAGCATTTT. Translation gives CASSYDSGSNQPQHF.

The V and J genes are TRBV7-8 and TRBJ2-6; TRBD1 matches at 9 bases. V lost 4 bases to trimming and J lost 0 bases; unmatched junction nucleotides: 4. Per the germline V gene, CDR1 is SGHVS and CDR2 is FQNEAQ. CDR3 length equals 17 residues. The CDR3 DNA sequence: TGTGCCAGCAGCTGGGACAGGGCCCGCTCTGGGGCCAACGTCCTGACTTTC. Protein sequence: CASSWDRARSGANVLTF.

V usage is TRBV2 and J usage is TRBJ1-4; perhaps TRBD1 as D (6 bases). V was pared by 4 bases and J by 5 bases, with 11 bases between. Germline CDR1 and CDR2: SNHLY and FYNNEI. This CDR3 has 14 amino acids. CDR3 amino acids: CASSGTVKNEKLFF. The CDR3 DNA sequence: TGTGCCAGCAGTGGGACAGTGAAGAATGAAAAACTGTTTTTT.

CDR3 bases: TGTGCCAGCAGCTTGGGAGCGGACGAGCAGTACTTC. Its protein product is CASSLGADEQYF. The chain is built from TRBV7-6 and TRBJ2-5, with D possibly being TRBD2 (5 bases). The DNA matches TRBJ2-7 better at its end, which makes the J call doubtful. The CDR3 length is 12 residues. The germline gives CDR1 SGHVS, CDR2 FNYEAQ.

The rearrangement links TRBV5-4 to TRBJ2-1, with TRBD2 matching over 10 bases. After removal of 2 bases from V and 15 bases from J, the junction contained 17 bases not matched to a gene. Germline loops: CDR1 SGHNT, CDR2 YYREEE (reference sequence). The CDR3 has 16 amino acids. CDR3 residues: CASSFGTTSGTRTTFF. CDR3 nucleotides: TGTGCCAGCAGCTTTGGTACTACTAGCGGGACACGAACGACGTTCTTC.

The gene calls are TRBV5-8 and TRBJ2-3; a weak D match, TRBD2 (5 bases). From germline, CDR1 is SGHTS and CDR2 YDEGEE. With 1 base removed from V and 3 bases from J, the gap between germline ends came to 12 bases. The CDR3 loop spans 15 amino acids. This CDR3 is CASSLLGGSTDTQYF. The CDR3 region has the DNA TGTGCCAGCAGCTTGCTAGGAGGTTCGACAGATACGCAGTATTTT. Full variable domain (outside the CDR3, taken from reference TRBV5-8 and TRBJ2-3): EAGVTQSPTHLIKTRGQQATLRCSPISGHTSVYWYQQALGLGLQFLLWYDEGEERNRGNFPPRFSGRQFPNYSSELNVNALELEDSALYLCASSLLGGSTDTQYFGPGTRLTVL.

In DNA form, the CDR3 reads TGCGCCAGCAGCCGGGCAGGTTCCCACGAGCAGTACTTC. Protein product: CASSRAGSHEQYF. The rearrangement joins TRBV4-1 to TRBJ2-7; D gene ambiguous. This CDR3 comprises 13 residues. Germline CDR1 is MGHRA and CDR2 is YSYEKL. Trimming took off 4 bases at V and 5 bases at J, with 12 bases between the two ends.

To note about this clone: The junction shows a germline mismatch at one end, possibly a read error. This chain uses TRBV6-1 with TRBJ1-4; the D is unclear. The CDR3 is made up of 11 amino acids. Germline loops: CDR1 MNHNS, CDR2 SASEGT. Written as DNA, the CDR3 is TGCGCGATTCGAGGTGATGAAAAACTGTTTTTT. Translating gives CAIRGDEKLFF.

This clone was recorded only once. The chain combines TRBV29-1 with TRBJ2-2; 10 positions agree with TRBD1. The germline gives CDR1 SQVTM, CDR2 ANQGSEA. The J segment lost 5 bases and the V segment lost 6 bases, leaving 12 bases of the junction unmatched. The CDR3 runs 16 residues. The CDR3 bases are TGCAGCGTGGCGACCCTCCGGGACAGGGGAACCGGGGAGCTGTTTTTT. The encoded protein is CSVATLRDRGTGELFF.

This clone was seen only once. The chain has TRBV6-4 and TRBJ2-1, with D perhaps TRBD1 (6 bases). Germline CDR1 and CDR2: MRHNA and SNTAGT. The CDR3 contains 12 residues. Trimming cost V 5 bases and J 6 bases, with 8 bases left between them. The CDR3 sequence: CASSSRGNEQFF. The CDR3 nucleotides read TGTGCCAGCAGTAGCAGGGGCAATGAGCAGTTCTTC.

The chain couples TRBV6-1 to TRBJ2-7; 7 nucleotides line up with TRBD2. CDR3 length equals 13 residues. After removal of 1 base from V and 7 bases from J, the junction contained 4 bases not matched to a gene. Germline CDR1 and CDR2: MNHNS and SASEGT. The CDR3 DNA sequence: TGTGCCAGCAGTGAAGTTTGGGGAGGGGAGCAGTACTTC. Protein: CASSEVWGGEQYF.

The V and J genes are TRBV2 and TRBJ1-1; D ambiguous. V lost 7 bases and J lost 4, with 7 bases in between. The CDR3 spans 11 residues. Per the germline V gene, CDR1 is SNHLY and CDR2 is FYNNEI. CDR3 nucleotides: TGTGCCAGCATGGAGGTCACTGAAGCTTTCTTT. This codes for CASMEVTEAFF.

The V gene is TRBV19, the J gene TRBJ2-2; D not resolved. Germline lookup yields CDR1 LNHDA and CDR2 SQIVND (reference sequence). V was trimmed by 10 bases and J by 6 bases, leaving 6 bases between them. CDR3 length: 10 residues. Here the CDR3 DNA reads TGTGCCACCCATGCCGGGGAGCTGTTTTTT. Translating it yields CATHAGELFF.

The chain carries TRBV6-5 and TRBJ2-7, with 10 bases matching TRBD1. The CDR3 spans 15 residues. After removal of 6 bases from V and 6 bases from J, the junction contained 11 bases not matched to a gene. In germline, CDR1 is MNHEY, CDR2 SVGAGI. DNA for the CDR3: TGTGCCAGCAGCTATGGGGGGACAGGGGAGGCCGAGCAGTACTTC. Protein sequence: CASSYGGTGEAEQYF.

The chain recombines TRBV6-5 with TRBJ2-3; D uncertain. Looked up from germline, CDR1 is MNHEY and CDR2 is SVGAGI. The CDR3 is made up of 14 amino acids. Trimming took 6 bases from V and 9 from J, leaving 19 bases between them. The CDR3 DNA reads TGTGCCAGCAGCCACGGAACCACTACTGAGACGCAGTATTTT. Translated: CASSHGTTTETQYF.

This sequence joins TRBV29-1 and TRBJ2-6, with 7 positions matching TRBD1. Looked up from germline, CDR1 is SQVTM and CDR2 is ANQGSEA. This CDR3 has 15 residues. V shed 6 bases, J shed 0 bases, and the junction held 5 bases outside the gene matches. CDR3 nucleotide sequence: TGCAGCGTCGGACAGGTAGCCTCTGGGGCCAACGTCCTGACTTTC. This codes for CSVGQVASGANVLTF.

The J gene is TRBJ1-4, the V gene TRBV19; D gene uncertain. The V gene lost 2 bases and the J gene lost 5 bases, with 12 bases spanning the gap. CDR3 size: 15 residues. Germline CDR1 LNHDA, CDR2 SQIVND (reference sequence). CDR3 sequence reads: CASSIIKHQNEKLFF. The CDR3 bases are TGTGCCAGTAGTATAATTAAACACCAAAATGAAAAACTGTTTTTT.

This chain uses TRBV6-6 with TRBJ2-3; 10 bases are a match to TRBD2. The CDR3 is 16 residues long. Germline trimming cut 6 bases from V and 4 bases from J; bases unmatched to any gene: 10. Germline V gives CDR1 MNHNY, CDR2 SVGAGI (reference sequence). This CDR3 is CASSRAGGPPADTQYF. For the CDR3, the DNA is TGTGCCAGCAGCCGAGCGGGAGGGCCTCCCGCAGATACGCAGTATTTT.

The chain links TRBV28 to TRBJ1-4; possible D gene TRBD1, 5 bases. The CDR3 is 13 residues long. Trimming took 6 bases from V and 10 from J, leaving 15 bases between them. CDR1 MDHEN and CDR2 SYDVKM come from the germline V gene. This CDR3 is CASSVQGARKLFF. CDR3 sequence (DNA): TGTGCCAGCAGCGTGCAGGGTGCACGAAAACTGTTTTTT.

The chain couples TRBV6-6 to TRBJ2-3, with 8 bases matching TRBD2. J gave up 5 bases and V 6 bases, and 4 bases lay outside the gene matches. The CDR3 consists of 13 residues. CDR1 and CDR2 from the germline V gene are MNHNY and SVGAGI (reference sequence). Written as DNA, the CDR3 is TGTGCCAGCAGCACGGGGGGGGTAGATACGCAGTATTTT. It translates to CASSTGGVDTQYF.

The rearrangement uses TRBV28 and TRBJ1-1; D may be TRBD1 (6 bases). Germline V gives CDR1 MDHEN, CDR2 SYDVKM. V was shortened by 6 bases and J by 1 base, with 9 bases between the two germline ends. CDR3 length equals 13 residues. In DNA, the CDR3 is TGTGCCAGCAGAGGGGGAACGAACACTGAAGCTTTCTTT. Amino acid sequence: CASRGGTNTEAFF. The entire variable domain, with the rest obtained from reference TRBV28 and TRBJ1-1, is as follows: DVKVTQSSRYLVKRTGEKVFLECVQDMDHENMFWYRQDPGLGLRLIYFSYDVKMKEKGDIPEGYSVSREKKERFSLILESASTNQTSMYLCASRGGTNTEAFFGQGTRLTVV.

This clone appeared a few times. The chain is built from TRBV12-1 and TRBJ2-2; the table's D call, TRBD2, was not checked against the DNA. TRBV12-1 corresponds to a pseudogene. The CDR3 sequence is 16 residues long. The CDR3 region is CASSFRLVGSTGELFF. The CDR3 DNA follows: TGTGCCAGCAGCTTTCGGCTAGTCGGTTCCACCGGGGAGCTGTTTTTT.

V is TRBV4-1 and J is TRBJ2-7, with TRBD1 identical over 7 bases. The ends lost 5 bases at V and 2 bases at J; junction bases unmatched: 9. Germline CDR1 MGHRA, CDR2 YSYEKL. This CDR3 region has 15 residues. Here the CDR3 DNA reads TGCGCCAGCAGCGACGACAGGGTTAAGACCTACGAGCAGTACTTC. Translating gives CASSDDRVKTYEQYF.

V and J are TRBV27 and TRBJ2-7; TRBD2 aligns across 11 bases. This CDR3 is 15 amino acids long. The trim removed 4 bases at V and 7 bases at J, leaving 9 bases unmatched. Germline-derived CDR1 and CDR2 are MNHEY and SMNVEV (reference sequence). The CDR3 DNA sequence: TGTGCCAGCAGTTGGGGGACTAGCGGACCTCGGGAGCAGTACTTC. Translation gives CASSWGTSGPREQYF.

This rearrangement joins TRBV5-4 to TRBJ1-2, with 10 bases lining up with TRBD1. With 4 bases clipped from V and 3 bases from J, the junction kept 12 bases outside the gene matches. This CDR3 spans 17 amino acids. Per the germline V gene, CDR1 is SGHNT and CDR2 is YYREEE (reference sequence). The CDR3 sequence is CASSERQGASDDYGYTF. CDR3 in DNA: TGTGCCAGCAGCGAGAGACAGGGGGCTTCGGATGACTATGGCTACACCTTC.